The present TCR beta chain was sequenced within a study (dated by TCRdb to about 2015). The study in broad terms: The study set out to test whether tumor-infiltrating Tregs in breast cancer get recruited from blood Tregs or are instead converted in situ from other CD4+ T cell subsets.

The Miltenyi Naive CD4+ T Cell Isolation kit was used to purify naive CD4+ T cells, and Tregs were depleted with CD25 microbeads. Tregs, naive and memory CD4+ T cells from tumor, blood and ipsilateral draining lymph nodes of about five breast cancer patients underwent full-length TCR alpha and beta sequencing. Tumor tissue, along with lymph nodes from ipsilateral axillary dissection, was perfused with PBS, minced, and then digested using collagenase I and hyaluronidase. Ficoll density gradient centrifugation was used to isolate mononuclear cells from either lymph nodes or 50 ml of peripheral blood. A purity exceeding 90% was confirmed by FACS for the sorted cell populations. Summary of the overall study and its limitations: The greatest overlap of tumor-infiltrating Treg TCR alpha and beta sequences was observed with tumor naive CD4+ T cells, followed by blood naive CD4+ T cells. Tumor memory CD4+ T cell TCR gene usage clustered with blood and lymph node memory CD4+ cells and lymph node naive CD4+ cells. The larger-cohort validation was restricted to a single TCR beta V-J rearrangement rather than whole repertoires.

The germline V gene supplies CDR1 SNHLY and CDR2 FYNNEI. Counted from cysteine to phenylalanine, this CDR3 has 11 amino acids. Just CDR3 DNA is preserved here, 33 bases in frame from base 1. V is shortened by 7 bases, J by 2 bases, and the region joining them spans 5 bases. Full-length TCR variable regions were amplified by 5' RACE PCR with constant-region reverse primers, followed by semi-nested PCR with Nested Universal Primer A. The ReliaPrep RNA Cell Miniprep System was used to extract total RNA, which was then reverse transcribed into 5'RACE-ready cDNA with the SMARTer RACE 5'/3' Kit. Full-length TCR alpha and beta libraries were barcoded with multiplex adaptors and sequenced on an Illumina MiSeq. The authors' analysis ran thus. For each of nine subset-tissue groups, sequencing data from the five patients were pooled, and the groups were compared by unsupervised clustering of TCR gene usage. The Morisita-Horn index was used to calculate repertoire similarity, with shared sequences weighted according to their contribution to each repertoire. TCRdb ran its own pipeline on the public reads, namely fastp trimming at Q25 and MiXCR clone calling, and kept in-frame beta chains. Rows with one shared CDR3 protein collapse into an entry with the most common genes and DNA. The V and J calls were determined by TCRdb, not by the authors. A total of about 40,000 distinct CDR3 sequences appear in this sample, approximately 17% of them only once. Together, the top ten hold 2.8% of the sample.

This clonotype was counted only a few times. What antigen it recognizes has not been identified. No base-level quality is on record; no much larger clone is a single base apart. The material sequenced was naive CD4+ T cells sorted from a lymph node. Explained via the paper, the cell subset or site label denotes: naive CD4+ T cells, CD4+CD45RA+CD25-. This clonotype was obtained from a female donor with breast cancer. The sequence joins TRBV2 to TRBJ1-1, with an unclear D gene assignment. The DNA is as follows: TGTGCCAGCACCCGAAACACTGAAGCTTTCTTT. Its protein product is CASTRNTEAFF.